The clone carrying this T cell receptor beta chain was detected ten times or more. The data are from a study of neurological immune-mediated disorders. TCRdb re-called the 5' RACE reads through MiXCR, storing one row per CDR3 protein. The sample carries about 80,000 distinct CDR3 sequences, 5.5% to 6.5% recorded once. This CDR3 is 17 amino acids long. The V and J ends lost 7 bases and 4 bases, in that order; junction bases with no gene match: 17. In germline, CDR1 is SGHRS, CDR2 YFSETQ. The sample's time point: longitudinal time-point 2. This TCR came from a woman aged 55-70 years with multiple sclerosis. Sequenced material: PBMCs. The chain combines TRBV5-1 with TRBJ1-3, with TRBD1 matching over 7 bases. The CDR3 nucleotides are TGCGCCAGCCGCCTGGGACAGACACTAAGAAAGGGAAACACCATATATTTT. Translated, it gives CASRLGQTLRKGNTIYF.